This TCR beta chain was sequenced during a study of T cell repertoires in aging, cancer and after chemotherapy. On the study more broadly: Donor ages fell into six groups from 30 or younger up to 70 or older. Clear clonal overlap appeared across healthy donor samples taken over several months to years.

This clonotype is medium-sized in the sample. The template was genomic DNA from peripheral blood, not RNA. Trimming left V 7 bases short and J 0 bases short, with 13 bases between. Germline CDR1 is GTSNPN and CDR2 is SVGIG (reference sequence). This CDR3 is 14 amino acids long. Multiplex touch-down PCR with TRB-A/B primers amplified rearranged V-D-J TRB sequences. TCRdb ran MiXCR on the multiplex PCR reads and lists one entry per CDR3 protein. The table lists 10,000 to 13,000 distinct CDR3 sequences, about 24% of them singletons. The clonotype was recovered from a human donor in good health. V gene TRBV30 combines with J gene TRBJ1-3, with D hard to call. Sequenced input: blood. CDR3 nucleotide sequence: TGTGCCTCGTTCCGGGCCATCTCTGGAAACACCATATATTTT. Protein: CASFRAISGNTIYF.